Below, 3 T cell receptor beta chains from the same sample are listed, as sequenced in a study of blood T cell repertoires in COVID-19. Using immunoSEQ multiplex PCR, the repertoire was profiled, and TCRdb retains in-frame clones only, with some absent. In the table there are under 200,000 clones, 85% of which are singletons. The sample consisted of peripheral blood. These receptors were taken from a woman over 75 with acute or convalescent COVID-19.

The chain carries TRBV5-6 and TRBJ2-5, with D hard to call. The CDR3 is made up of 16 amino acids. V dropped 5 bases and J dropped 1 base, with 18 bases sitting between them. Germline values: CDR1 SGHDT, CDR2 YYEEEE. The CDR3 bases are TGTGCCAGCAGACTGTGGGCCCCACCGCCCCAAGAGACCCAGTACTTC. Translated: CASRLWAPPPQETQYF.

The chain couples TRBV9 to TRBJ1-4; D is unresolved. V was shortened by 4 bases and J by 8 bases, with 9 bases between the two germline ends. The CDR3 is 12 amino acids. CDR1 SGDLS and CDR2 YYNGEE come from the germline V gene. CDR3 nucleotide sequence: TGTGCCAGCAGCCCTGGGGAGGAAAAACTGTTTTTT. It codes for CASSPGEEKLFF.

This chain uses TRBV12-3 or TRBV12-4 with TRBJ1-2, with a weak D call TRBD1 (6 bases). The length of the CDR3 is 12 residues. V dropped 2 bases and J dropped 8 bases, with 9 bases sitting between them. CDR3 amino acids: CASSLLGAGYTF. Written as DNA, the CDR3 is TGTGCCAGCAGTTTATTGGGGGCGGGCTACACCTTC.